Listed below are T cell receptor beta chains from one sample, sequenced in a study of control samples from healthy donors and cancer patients. Using immunoSEQ multiplex PCR, the repertoire was profiled, and TCRdb retains in-frame clones only, with some absent. The profile shows some 78,000 clones, roughly nine tenths of them singletons. Sequenced material: blood. Receptor source: a woman aged 55-75 years in good health. Each CDR3 is given with its conserved first and last residue. D genes are given only for firm matches. Clone size is given for some rows only: seen once, a few or many times, or a class if the clone is expanded.

j_call,clone_size,v_call,d_call,cdr3_aa,cdr3_nt
TRBJ1-1,-,TRBV2,-,CASSSRVGNTEAFF,TGTGCCAGCAGTAGCAGGGTGGGGAACACTGAAGCTTTCTTT
TRBJ2-3,-,TRBV19,-,CASSIVGSTASTDTQYF,TGTGCCAGTAGTATCGTCGGGTCAACTGCTAGCACAGATACGCAGTATTTT
TRBJ2-7,-,TRBV25-1,-,CASSEYLVKEQYF,TGTGCCAGCAGTGAATACCTAGTAAAGGAGCAGTACTTC
TRBJ1-2,-,TRBV18,-,CASSPTGFDYGYTF,TGTGCCAGCTCCCCTACAGGGTTTGACTATGGCTACACCTTC
TRBJ1-6,once,TRBV27,-,CASSFRRNSPLHF,TGTGCCAGCAGTTTCCGACGGAATTCACCCCTCCACTTT
TRBJ1-2,-,TRBV19,TRBD1,CASKDRVGYGYTF,TGTGCCAGTAAGGACAGGGTGGGGTATGGCTACACCTTC
TRBJ1-1,-,TRBV2,-,CASRRAGWDTEAFF,TGTGCCAGCAGGAGGGCAGGATGGGACACTGAAGCTTTCTTT
TRBJ1-1,-,TRBV7-9,-,CASSPLPTGYTEAFF,TGTGCCAGCAGCCCCCTACCTACAGGATACACTGAAGCTTTCTTT
TRBJ1-2,-,TRBV11-2,-,CASSFENYGYTF,TGTGCCAGCAGCTTTGAAAACTATGGCTACACCTTC
TRBJ2-4,-,TRBV18,TRBD1,CASSRQGGQNIQYF,TGTGCCAGCTCACGACAGGGTGGCCAAAACATTCAGTACTTC
TRBJ2-5,-,TRBV5-4,-,CASSSAVGAETQYF,TGTGCCAGCAGCTCGGCGGTGGGGGCAGAGACCCAGTACTTC
TRBJ2-7,-,TRBV7-3,TRBD2,CASSLSSGNGYEQYF,TGTGCCAGCAGCTTAAGCAGCGGGAACGGCTACGAGCAGTACTTC
TRBJ2-7,-,TRBV28,-,CASSLGGGALYEQYF,TGTGCCAGCAGTTTGGGAGGGGGGGCCCTCTACGAGCAGTACTTC
TRBJ2-2,-,TRBV6-1,TRBD1,CASSEPGQGSWELFF,TGTGCCAGCAGTGAACCGGGACAGGGGTCCTGGGAGCTGTTTTTT
TRBJ2-3,-,TRBV6-4,TRBD2,CASSDSSGGGTDTQYF,TGTGCCAGCAGTGACTCGAGCGGGGGGGGCACAGATACGCAGTATTTT
TRBJ2-7,-,TRBV19,TRBD2,CASSREAGGFSYEQYF,TGTGCCAGTAGTAGGGAAGCGGGGGGATTTTCCTACGAGCAGTACTTC
TRBJ1-1,-,TRBV28,-,CASSAPWGRNTEAFF,TGTGCCAGCAGTGCCCCATGGGGGAGGAACACTGAAGCTTTCTTT
TRBJ1-1,-,TRBV7-3,-,CASSLTFGGDMDTEAFF,TGTGCCAGCAGCTTAACCTTTGGGGGAGATATGGACACTGAAGCTTTCTTT
TRBJ2-3,few,TRBV19,-,CASSIGATDTQYF,TGTGCCAGTAGTATCGGGGCCACAGATACGCAGTATTTT